These 18 T cell receptor beta chains were sequenced from one sample in a study of cytomegalovirus exposure and HLA in healthy donors (dated by TCRdb to about 2017). Libraries were constructed by the immunoSEQ multiplex PCR assay. For the multiplex PCR, a mixture combining 60 forward primers for TCR Vbeta segments and 13 reverse primers for TCR Jbeta segments was used. Here the immuneACCESS table is served through TCRdb, limited to in-frame sequences with V and J called. Missing clones are a known gap in these copies; in checked studies unresolved V genes cover under half, and the rest lacks a known reason. For this sample the table gives over 150,000 clones, of which approximately 77% were detected only once. The top ten clonotypes cover 3.7% of the sample. Source material: PBMCs. Every receptor here comes from a man aged 25-45 years in good health and CMV-seropositive.

CDR3 bases: TGTGCCTGGAGTGTATCAGGGAACTCTGGAAACACCATATATTTT. Translating gives CAWSVSGNSGNTIYF. The chain uses TRBV30 and TRBJ1-3; D is possibly TRBD1 (5 bases). The length of the CDR3 is 15 residues. CDR1 and CDR2 from the germline V gene are GTSNPN and SVGIG (reference sequence). Trimming took 0 bases from V and 0 from J, leaving 9 bases between them.

The chain couples TRBV7-2 to TRBJ2-7; 15 positions match TRBD2. The CDR3 spans 15 residues. Germline V gene data show CDR1 as SGHTA and CDR2 as FQGNSA. V lost 7 bases and J lost 6; bases outside the gene matches: 7. CDR3 in amino acids: CASTRTSGGASEQYF. DNA of the CDR3: TGTGCCAGCACCAGGACTAGCGGGGGGGCTAGCGAGCAGTACTTC.

The CDR3 sequence is CASSPSGQNYGYTF. The CDR3 nucleotides are TGTGCCAGCAGTCCTTCCGGACAGAACTATGGCTACACCTTC. The genes are TRBV2 and TRBJ1-2; TRBD1 might be the D (6 bases). The CDR3 runs 14 residues. V lost 5 bases and J 2 bases, leaving 12 bases between the germline ends. Per the germline V gene, CDR1 is SNHLY and CDR2 is FYNNEI.

In DNA, the CDR3 is TGTGCCAGCCGAGGGGGACAGAGATACACTGAAGCTTTCTTT. Translation gives CASRGGQRYTEAFF. The rearrangement joins TRBV2 to TRBJ1-1; 7 bases are a match to TRBD1. This CDR3 is 14 amino acids long. J lost 3 bases, V lost 8 bases, and 9 bases had no gene match. Germline-derived CDR1 and CDR2 are SNHLY and FYNNEI.

The rearrangement links TRBV12-5 to TRBJ2-3; D call uncertain. Trimming pared 5 bases from V and 2 bases from J, leaving 17 bases between. Per the germline V gene, CDR1 is LGHNT and CDR2 is FRNRAP. There are 16 residues in the CDR3. As DNA, the CDR3 is TGTGCTAGTGGTCCCGACTTGGGTGTTTTCACAGATACGCAGTATTTT. This gives the protein CASGPDLGVFTDTQYF.

The chain links TRBV30 to TRBJ2-2, with D unresolved. Germline lookup yields CDR1 GTSNPN and CDR2 SVGIG (reference sequence). CDR3 size: 13 residues. Trimming took 1 base from V and 0 from J, leaving 3 bases between them. The CDR3 loop is CAWSAANTGELFF. CDR3 coding DNA: TGTGCCTGGAGTGCAGCGAACACCGGGGAGCTGTTTTTT.

Only a few counts were recorded for this clone. The V call is TRBV5-1, the J call TRBJ2-3; perhaps TRBD2 as D (5 bases). The CDR3 extends over 14 amino acids. V was clipped by 0 bases and J by 5 bases, with 10 bases between them. Germline assignment: CDR1 SGHRS and CDR2 YFSETQ. The CDR3 reads CASSLERVEDTQYF. CDR3 DNA sequence: TGCGCCAGCAGCTTGGAGAGGGTTGAAGATACGCAGTATTTT. The full variable domain, completed using reference TRBV5-1 and TRBJ2-3, is KAGVTQTPRYLIKTRGQQVTLSCSPISGHRSVSWYQQTPGQGLQFLFEYFSETQRNKGNFPGRFSGRQFSNSRSEMNVSTLELGDSALYLCASSLERVEDTQYFGPGTRLTVL.

The rearrangement joins TRBV25-1 to TRBJ1-4; 7 nucleotides match TRBD1. Looked up from germline, CDR1 is MGHDK and CDR2 is SYGVNS. The CDR3 covers 15 residues. V gave up 4 bases and J gave up 4 bases; unmatched junction bases: 6. CDR3 in amino acids: CASSADREFNEKLFF. Written as DNA, the CDR3 is TGTGCCAGCAGTGCCGACAGGGAGTTTAATGAAAAACTGTTTTTT.

V is TRBV2 and J is TRBJ2-3; a weak D match, TRBD1 (6 bases). The CDR3 totals 15 residues. Trimming left V 8 bases short and J 4 bases short, with 19 bases between. Looked up from germline, CDR1 is SNHLY and CDR2 is FYNNEI. CDR3 region: CASQAQGLSADTQYF. CDR3 in DNA: TGTGCCAGCCAAGCCCAGGGGCTGAGCGCAGATACGCAGTATTTT.

The chain joins TRBV7-6 to TRBJ2-7; 11 bases fit TRBD2. The CDR3 contains 16 residues. V trimming: 5 bases; J trimming: 7 bases; junction bases outside the gene matches: 13. Germline V lookup: CDR1 SGHVS, CDR2 FNYEAQ. Written as DNA, the CDR3 is TGTGCCAGCAGCCCAAGAACTAGCGGGGGTCTGCAGGAGCAGTACTTC. This translates into CASSPRTSGGLQEQYF.

This rearrangement joins TRBV27 to TRBJ1-6; possibly TRBD1 for D (5 bases). Looked up from germline, CDR1 is MNHEY and CDR2 is SMNVEV (reference sequence). V gave up 6 bases and J gave up 14 bases, with 14 bases separating them. The CDR3 sequence is 12 residues long. CDR3 sequence reads: CASSNWGGALHF. In nucleotides, the CDR3 is TGTGCCAGCAGCAACTGGGGGGGAGCCCTCCACTTT.

The V and J genes are TRBV6-6 and TRBJ2-7, with 9 bases fitting TRBD1. This CDR3 has 16 residues. Trimming took 4 bases from V and 2 from J; bases not matched to a gene: 9. Germline V gives CDR1 MNHNY, CDR2 SVGAGI (reference sequence). The chain's CDR3 is CASSSLTGGRTYEQYF. Written as DNA, the CDR3 is TGTGCCAGCAGTTCCTTGACAGGGGGTCGGACCTACGAGCAGTACTTC.

This clone has just one count. V is TRBV30 and J is TRBJ1-4; a possible D gene is TRBD1 (5 bases). Germline V lookup: CDR1 GTSNPN, CDR2 SVGIG (reference sequence). V was pared by 0 bases and J by 7 bases, with 24 bases between. The CDR3 is 18 amino acids. In DNA, the CDR3 is TGTGCCTGGAGTGTACGGGCAGGGAGGTTCTTACACCCTGAAAAACTGTTTTTT. It is translated as CAWSVRAGRFLHPEKLFF.

The rearrangement links TRBV5-6 to TRBJ1-4; D is unclear. Trimming took off 2 bases at V and 4 bases at J, with 12 bases between the two ends. CDR1 and CDR2 (germline): SGHDT, YYEEEE. CDR3 length equals 15 residues. The CDR3 DNA follows: TGTGCCAGCAGCTTCTCACGGAGCCTTAATGAAAAACTGTTTTTT. As protein: CASSFSRSLNEKLFF.

The chain employs TRBV2 and TRBJ1-1, with 7 bases aligning to TRBD1. J was trimmed by 4 bases and V by 3 bases; bases with no gene match: 5. The germline V gene has CDR1 SNHLY and CDR2 FYNNEI. The CDR3 totals 14 residues. DNA for the CDR3: TGTGCCAGCAGTGAGACAGGGAGGCGCACTGAAGCTTTCTTT. This sequence encodes CASSETGRRTEAFF.

This rearrangement joins TRBV4-1 to TRBJ2-5, with 9 bases that match TRBD2. This CDR3 spans 18 amino acids. The germline CDR1 and CDR2 sequences are MGHRA and YSYEKL. V lost 1 base to trimming and J lost 2 bases; unmatched junction nucleotides: 11. The CDR3 loop reads CASSQGGRASGDQETQYF. The CDR3 coding sequence is TGCGCCAGCAGCCAAGGAGGGAGGGCTAGCGGGGATCAAGAGACCCAGTACTTC.

This clone was detected only a few times. The chain has TRBV5-4 and TRBJ2-3; 9 positions agree with TRBD2. Germline assignment: CDR1 SGHNT and CDR2 YYREEE (reference sequence). The V gene end was trimmed by 3 bases and the J gene end by 7 bases; junction bases not matched to a gene: 9. This CDR3 spans 15 amino acids. The CDR3 bases are TGTGCCAGCAGCTCTTCTAGCGGGGCGGGATATACGCAGTATTTT. Its protein product is CASSSSSGAGYTQYF.

Concerning this clone: The sample contains more than one DNA sequence encoding this CDR3. This rearrangement joins TRBV6-5 to TRBJ1-2; TRBD1 is a possible D gene (6 bases). The V and J ends lost 0 bases and 4 bases respectively, with 9 bases between them. This CDR3 region has 14 residues. CDR1 is MNHEY and CDR2 is SVGAGI in the germline V gene. This CDR3 reads CASSYSTGLYGYTF. CDR3 sequence (DNA): TGTGCCAGCAGTTACTCGACAGGACTCTATGGCTACACCTTC.